Listed here are 4 T cell receptor beta chains from one sample, sequenced in a study of T cell repertoires in cytomegalovirus infection. TCRdb itself ran the reads through MiXCR, one entry per CDR3 protein. The repertoire consists of roughly 310,000 distinct CDR3 sequences, with about a sixth occurring once and the leading ten covering 12%. The material sequenced was PBMCs. The receptors come from a human donor in good health (CMV status not recorded). Some clones in this sample may be carry-over from other donors' samples.

The chain recombines TRBV24-1 with TRBJ1-5; TRBD1 matches 7 bases. Trimming took 5 bases from V and 5 from J; bases not matched to a gene: 8. Per germline, CDR1 KGHDR and CDR2 SFDVKD. The CDR3 length is 15 residues. CDR3 nucleotide sequence: TGTGCCACCAGTGGCCCCGGGACAGCTGATCAGCCCCAGCATTTT. This gives the protein CATSGPGTADQPQHF.

As for this clonotype: The junction departs from the called germline gene at one end, perhaps through a read error. V gene TRBV11-2 combines with J gene TRBJ2-2, with D tentatively TRBD1 (5 bases). Per the germline V gene, CDR1 is SGHAT and CDR2 is FQNNGV. The CDR3 runs 16 residues. The CDR3 protein is CASSQTWTPNTGELFF. The CDR3 nucleotides are TGCGCCAGCAGCCAGACGTGGACACCGAACACCGGGGAGCTGTTTTTT. Supplemented by reference TRBV11-2 and TRBJ2-2, the full variable domain reads EAGVAQSPRYKIIEKRQSVAFWCNPISGHATLYWYQQILGQGPKLLIQFQNNGVVDDSQLPKDRFSAERLKGVDSTLKIQPAKLEDSAVYLCASSQTWTPNTGELFFGEGSRLTVL.

The rearrangement links TRBV18 to TRBJ2-5, with D uncertain. Germline assignment: CDR1 KGHSH and CDR2 LQKENI. V lost 0 bases to trimming and J lost 2 bases, with 4 bases between them. The CDR3 contains 13 residues. As DNA, the CDR3 is TGTGCCAGCTCACCACCAACACAAGAGACCCAGTACTTC. Protein sequence: CASSPPTQETQYF. The entire variable domain, with the rest obtained from reference TRBV18 and TRBJ2-5, is as follows: NAGVMQNPRHLVRRRGQEARLRCSPMKGHSHVYWYRQLPEEGLKFMVYLQKENIIDESGMPKERFSAEFPKEGPSILRIQQVVRGDSAAYFCASSPPTQETQYFGPGTRLLVL.

The rearrangement joins TRBV7-2 to TRBJ2-1; D not resolved. The germline gives CDR1 SGHTA, CDR2 FQGNSA. The CDR3 runs to 15 residues. Deletions cut 1 base from V and 9 bases from J, with 16 bases between. The DNA for the CDR3 is TGTGCCAGCAGCTTAGTCGGCCCGCCATTTGGTGAGCAGTTCTTC. Its translation is CASSLVGPPFGEQFF.